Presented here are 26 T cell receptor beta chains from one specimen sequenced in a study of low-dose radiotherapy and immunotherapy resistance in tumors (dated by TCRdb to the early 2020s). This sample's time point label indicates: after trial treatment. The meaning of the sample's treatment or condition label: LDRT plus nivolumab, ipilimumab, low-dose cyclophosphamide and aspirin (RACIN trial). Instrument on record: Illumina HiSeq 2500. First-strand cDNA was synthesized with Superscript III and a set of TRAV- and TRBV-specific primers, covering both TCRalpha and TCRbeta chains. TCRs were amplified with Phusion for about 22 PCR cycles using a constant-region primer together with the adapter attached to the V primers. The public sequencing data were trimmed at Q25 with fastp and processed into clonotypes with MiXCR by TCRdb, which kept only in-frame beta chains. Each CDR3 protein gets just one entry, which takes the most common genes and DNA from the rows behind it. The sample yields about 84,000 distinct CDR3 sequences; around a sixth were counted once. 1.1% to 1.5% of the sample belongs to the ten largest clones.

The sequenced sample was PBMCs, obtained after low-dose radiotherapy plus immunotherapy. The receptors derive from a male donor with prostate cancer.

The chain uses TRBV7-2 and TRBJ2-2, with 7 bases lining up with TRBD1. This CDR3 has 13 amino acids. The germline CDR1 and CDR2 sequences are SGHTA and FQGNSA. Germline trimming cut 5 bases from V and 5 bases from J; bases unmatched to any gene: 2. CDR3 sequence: CASSRQGTGELFF. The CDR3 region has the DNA TGTGCCAGCAGCCGACAGGGAACCGGGGAGCTGTTTTTT.

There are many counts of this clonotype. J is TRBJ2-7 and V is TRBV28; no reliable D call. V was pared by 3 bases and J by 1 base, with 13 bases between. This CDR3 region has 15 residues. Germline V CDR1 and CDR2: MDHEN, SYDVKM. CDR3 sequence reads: CASSFGVGHSYEQYF. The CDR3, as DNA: TGTGCCAGCAGTTTTGGAGTTGGCCATTCCTACGAGCAGTACTTC.

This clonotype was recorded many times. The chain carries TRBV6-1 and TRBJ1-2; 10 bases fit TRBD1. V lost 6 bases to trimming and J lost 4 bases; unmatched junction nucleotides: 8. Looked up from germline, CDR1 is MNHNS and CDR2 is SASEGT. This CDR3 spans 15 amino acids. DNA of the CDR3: TGTGCCAGCAGCCGTGGGACAGGGGACTTCTATGGCTACACCTTC. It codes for CASSRGTGDFYGYTF.

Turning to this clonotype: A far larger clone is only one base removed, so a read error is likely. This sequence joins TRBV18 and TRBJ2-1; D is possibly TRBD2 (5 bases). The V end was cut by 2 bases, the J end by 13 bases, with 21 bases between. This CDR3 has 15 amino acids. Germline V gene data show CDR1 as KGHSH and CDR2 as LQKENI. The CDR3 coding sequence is TGTGCCAGCTCACCAGAGCAGCTAGCCAAAAACATTCAGTTCTTC. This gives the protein CASSPEQLAKNIQFF.

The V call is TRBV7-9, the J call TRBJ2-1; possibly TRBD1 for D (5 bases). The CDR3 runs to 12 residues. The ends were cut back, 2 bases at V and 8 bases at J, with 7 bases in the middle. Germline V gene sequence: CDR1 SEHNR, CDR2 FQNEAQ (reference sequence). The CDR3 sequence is CASSLSGHEQFF. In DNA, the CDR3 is TGTGCCAGCAGCTTATCAGGGCATGAGCAGTTCTTC.

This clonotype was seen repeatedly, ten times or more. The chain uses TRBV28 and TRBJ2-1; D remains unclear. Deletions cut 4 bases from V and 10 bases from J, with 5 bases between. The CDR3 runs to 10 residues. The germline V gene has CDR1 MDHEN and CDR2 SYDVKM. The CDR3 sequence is CASSSREQFF. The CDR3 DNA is TGTGCCAGCAGTTCCAGAGAGCAGTTCTTC.

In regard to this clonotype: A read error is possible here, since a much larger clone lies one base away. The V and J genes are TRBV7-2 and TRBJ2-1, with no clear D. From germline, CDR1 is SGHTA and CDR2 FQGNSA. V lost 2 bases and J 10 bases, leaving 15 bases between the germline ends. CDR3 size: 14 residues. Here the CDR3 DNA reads TGTGCCAGCAGCTTATGGACGGATTCCTACGAGCAGTTCTTC. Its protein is CASSLWTDSYEQFF.

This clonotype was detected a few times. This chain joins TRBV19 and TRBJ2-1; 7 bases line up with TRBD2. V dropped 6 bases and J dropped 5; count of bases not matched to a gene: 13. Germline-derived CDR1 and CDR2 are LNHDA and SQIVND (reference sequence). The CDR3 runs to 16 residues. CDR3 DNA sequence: TGTGCCAGTAGCCCCATAGCGGGCGAGAGGCACAATGAGCAGTTCTTC. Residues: CASSPIAGERHNEQFF.

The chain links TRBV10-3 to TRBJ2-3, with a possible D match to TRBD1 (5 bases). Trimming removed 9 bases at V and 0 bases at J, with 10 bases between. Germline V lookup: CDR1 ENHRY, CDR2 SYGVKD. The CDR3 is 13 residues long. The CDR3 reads CAIRQISTDTQYF. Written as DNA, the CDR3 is TGTGCCATTAGACAGATTAGCACAGATACGCAGTATTTT.

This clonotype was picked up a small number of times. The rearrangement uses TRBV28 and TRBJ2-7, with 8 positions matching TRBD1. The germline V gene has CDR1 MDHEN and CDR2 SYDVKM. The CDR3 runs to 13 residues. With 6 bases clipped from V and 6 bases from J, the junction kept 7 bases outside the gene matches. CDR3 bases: TGTGCCAGCAGGCGGACAGGGTTACGCGAGCAGTACTTC. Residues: CASRRTGLREQYF.

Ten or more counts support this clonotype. The CDR3 DNA reads as TGTGCCAGTAGTTTAGGGGGGACGACCTACGAGCAGTACTTC. Translated, it gives CASSLGGTTYEQYF. This chain joins TRBV19 and TRBJ2-7; possibly TRBD1 or TRBD2 for D (6 bases each). The germline CDR1 and CDR2 sequences are LNHDA and SQIVND (reference sequence). The CDR3 spans 14 residues. V lost 5 bases and J 2 bases, leaving 13 bases between the germline ends.

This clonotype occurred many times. The CDR3: CASSQEGVMNTEAFF. DNA of the CDR3: TGTGCCAGCAGCCAAGAAGGGGTTATGAACACTGAAGCTTTCTTT. This chain connects TRBV3-1 to TRBJ1-1; TRBD1 might be the D (5 bases). This CDR3 has 15 residues. V shed 0 bases and J shed 0 bases, with 8 bases lying between them. CDR1 is LGHDT and CDR2 is YNNKEL in the germline V gene (reference sequence).

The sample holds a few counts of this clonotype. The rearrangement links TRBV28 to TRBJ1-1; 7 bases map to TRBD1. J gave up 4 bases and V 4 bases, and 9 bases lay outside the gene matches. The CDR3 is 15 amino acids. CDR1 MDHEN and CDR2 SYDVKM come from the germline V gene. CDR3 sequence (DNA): TGTGCCAGCAGTTCACCGGGACAGTCAGTCACTGAAGCTTTCTTT. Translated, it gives CASSSPGQSVTEAFF.

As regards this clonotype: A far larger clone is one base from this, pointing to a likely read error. CDR3 nucleotide sequence: TGTGCCAGCAGTACCTGGGACACCGGGGAGCTGTTTTTT. It yields the protein CASSTWDTGELFF. The V gene is TRBV6-2 or TRBV6-3, the J gene TRBJ2-2; no definite D call. The CDR3 contains 13 residues. Trimming shortened V by 5 bases and J by 3 bases, and 7 bases separated the two germline ends. In germline, CDR1 is MNHEY, CDR2 SVGEGT.

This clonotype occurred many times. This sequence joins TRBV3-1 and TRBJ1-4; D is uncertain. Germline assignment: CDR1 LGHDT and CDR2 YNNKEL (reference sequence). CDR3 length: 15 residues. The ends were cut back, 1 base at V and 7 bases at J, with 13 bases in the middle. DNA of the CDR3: TGTGCCAGCAGCCAAGTTGGGCCCTGGGGTGAAAAACTGTTTTTT. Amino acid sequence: CASSQVGPWGEKLFF.

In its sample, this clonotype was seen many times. DNA for the CDR3: TGTGCCACCAGCAGAGACAGGGGAGGCCCTGAAGCTTTCTTT. This encodes CATSRDRGGPEAFF. This chain joins TRBV15 and TRBJ1-1; TRBD1 might be the D (6 bases). The CDR3 sequence is 14 residues long. Germline CDR1 is LNHNV and CDR2 is YYDKDF (reference sequence). The ends were cut back, 0 bases at V and 6 bases at J, with 11 bases in the middle.

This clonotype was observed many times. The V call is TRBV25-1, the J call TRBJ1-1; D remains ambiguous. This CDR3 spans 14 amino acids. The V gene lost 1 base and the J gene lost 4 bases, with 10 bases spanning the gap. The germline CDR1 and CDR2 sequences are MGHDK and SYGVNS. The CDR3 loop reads CASSESSRTTEAFF. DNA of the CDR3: TGTGCCAGCAGTGAATCAAGCCGGACCACTGAAGCTTTCTTT.

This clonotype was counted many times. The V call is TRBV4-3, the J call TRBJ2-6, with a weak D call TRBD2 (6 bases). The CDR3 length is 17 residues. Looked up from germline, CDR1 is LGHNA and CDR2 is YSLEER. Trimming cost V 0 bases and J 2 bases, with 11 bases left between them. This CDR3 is CASSQDWGVAGANVLTF. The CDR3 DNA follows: TGCGCCAGCAGCCAAGATTGGGGGGTGGCTGGGGCCAACGTCCTGACTTTC.

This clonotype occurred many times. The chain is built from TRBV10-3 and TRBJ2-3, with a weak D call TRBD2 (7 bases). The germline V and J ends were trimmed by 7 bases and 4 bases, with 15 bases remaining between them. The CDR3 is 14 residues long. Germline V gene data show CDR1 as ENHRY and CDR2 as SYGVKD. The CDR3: CAINGGLGADTQYF. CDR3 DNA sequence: TGTGCCATCAACGGGGGGCTTGGGGCAGATACGCAGTATTTT.

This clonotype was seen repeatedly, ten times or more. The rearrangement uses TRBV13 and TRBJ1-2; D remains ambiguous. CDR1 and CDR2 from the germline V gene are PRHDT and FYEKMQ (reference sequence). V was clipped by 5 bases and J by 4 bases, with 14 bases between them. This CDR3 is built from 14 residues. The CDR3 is CASSTRESVYGYTF. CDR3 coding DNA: TGTGCCAGCAGCACGCGGGAGTCAGTCTATGGCTACACCTTC.

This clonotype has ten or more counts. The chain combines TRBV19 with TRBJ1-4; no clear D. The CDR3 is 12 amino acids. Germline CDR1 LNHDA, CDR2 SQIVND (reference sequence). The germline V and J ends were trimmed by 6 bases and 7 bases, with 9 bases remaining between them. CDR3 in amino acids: CASRLFGEKLFF. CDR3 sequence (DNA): TGTGCCAGTAGACTTTTCGGTGAAAAACTGTTTTTT.

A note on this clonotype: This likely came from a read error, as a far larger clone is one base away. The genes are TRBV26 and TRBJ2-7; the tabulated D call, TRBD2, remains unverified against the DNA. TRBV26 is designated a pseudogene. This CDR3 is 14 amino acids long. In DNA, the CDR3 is TGTGCCAGCAGTGCCCTAGAGTACTCCTACGAGCAGTACTTC. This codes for CASSALEYSYEQYF.

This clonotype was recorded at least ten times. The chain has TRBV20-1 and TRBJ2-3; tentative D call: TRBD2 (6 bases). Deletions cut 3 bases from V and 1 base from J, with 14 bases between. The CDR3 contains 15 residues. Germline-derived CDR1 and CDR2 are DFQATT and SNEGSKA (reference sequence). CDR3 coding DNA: TGCAGTGCTAGTCTGTGGGGGACTGGCACAGATACGCAGTATTTT. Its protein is CSASLWGTGTDTQYF.

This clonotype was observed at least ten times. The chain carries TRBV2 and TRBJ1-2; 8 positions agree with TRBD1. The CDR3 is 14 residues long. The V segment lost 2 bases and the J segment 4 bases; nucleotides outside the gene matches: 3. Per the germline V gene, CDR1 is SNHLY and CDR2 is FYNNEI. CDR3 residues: CASSERQGTYGYTF. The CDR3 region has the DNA TGTGCCAGCAGTGAAAGACAGGGGACCTATGGCTACACCTTC.

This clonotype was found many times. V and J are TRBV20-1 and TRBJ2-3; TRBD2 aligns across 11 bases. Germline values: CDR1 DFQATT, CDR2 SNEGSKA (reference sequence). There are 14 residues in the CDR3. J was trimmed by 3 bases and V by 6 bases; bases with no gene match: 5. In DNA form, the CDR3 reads TGCAGTGCCCATAGCGGGAGGGAGACAGATACGCAGTATTTT. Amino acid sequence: CSAHSGRETDTQYF.

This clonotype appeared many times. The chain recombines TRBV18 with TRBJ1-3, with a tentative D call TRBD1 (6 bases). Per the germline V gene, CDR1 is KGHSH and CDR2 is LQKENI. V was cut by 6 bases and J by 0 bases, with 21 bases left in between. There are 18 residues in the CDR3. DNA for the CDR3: TGTGCCAGCTCCCCCATCACGGGGCAGGGGACCTCTGGAAACACCATATATTTT. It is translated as CASSPITGQGTSGNTIYF.